This TCR beta chain appears in the sequencing data of a study of blood T cell repertoires in COVID-19 (dated by TCRdb to 2020 to 2022). Regarding the research as a whole: Samples covering the acute and convalescent phases of COVID-19 were provided by collaborators in the United States, Italy and Spain. The material from the prospective study consisted of cDNA or gDNA derived from T cells, B-cell-depleted T cells, or PBMCs. Deeply sampled blood TCRbeta repertoires from subjects exposed to, actively infected with, or recovered from COVID-19 were included in the dataset. The repertoires were made available in a free public database intended to serve as a resource for research on the immune response to SARS-CoV-2. The samples were drawn from two sources: the first 160 participants of the ongoing ImmuneRACE study, and 1,000 to 1,500 subjects contributed by 6 global collaborators. Nearly every sample came with metadata listing a de-identified subject ID, COVID-19 status, age in years and sex. Where available, HLA class I and class II types were taken from metadata supplied by the sample provider and were not determined by assay-based typing. Summary of the overall study and its limitations: Clinical and demographic metadata were provided uncurated, with the amount varying by source and participant.

Samples from volunteer blood donors who had recovered from COVID-19 were contributed by a second Seattle source. Collaborating institutions collected whole blood in K2EDTA tubes following their own protocols. For TCRbeta analysis, collaborator samples were shipped as frozen whole blood, as isolated PBMCs, or as DNA extracted from either sample type. Regarding this clone: The specificity of this receptor is unknown. No much larger clone exists at a distance of one base, and base qualities are not known.

V trim: 4 bases; J trim: 1 base; unmatched bases: 6. The CDR3, cysteine through phenylalanine, is 15 amino acids long. The sequence is cut down to CDR3 DNA, 45 bases in frame from base 1. The germline V gene gives CDR1 as SGHAT and CDR2 as FQNNGV. TCRbeta CDR3 regions were amplified from genomic DNA using the immunoSEQ Assay, a bias-controlled multiplex PCR. Under the source paper's analysis protocol: The number of nucleated cells in each sample was estimated from the amplification of reference gene primers within the assay. To quantify the absolute abundance of each unique TCRbeta CDR3 rearrangement, sequence reads were collapsed and filtered. For each sample, productive Simpson clonality was calculated as the square root of Simpson's diversity index across productive rearrangements. Entries here come from immuneACCESS through TCRdb and include only in-frame sequences with V and J called. Some clones fail to appear in such tables; in the studies checked, an unresolved V gene covers under half of the shortfall, and the cause of the remainder is unknown. V, J and clone size are those of that table, while D and trimming were read from the DNA. The sample yields about 210,000 clones; around nine tenths were counted once. The ten largest clones take up 5.5% to 8% of the sample.

This chain is built from TRBV11-2 and TRBJ2-7, with 8 junctional bases fitting TRBD1. The sequencing input was peripheral blood. This receptor was taken from a man aged 55 to 70 who had recovered from COVID-19. DNA sequence: TGTGCCAGCAGCTCAGACAGGGGCCAGTCCTACGAGCAGTACTTC. This codes for CASSSDRGQSYEQYF.